The present T cell receptor (beta chain) was sequenced within a study of sequential checkpoint blockade in melanoma. On the study more broadly: 75 to 95 pretreatment tumor DNA samples were TCRβ immunosequenced. Approximately 20 patients had tumor biopsies before treatment and at week 13.

This clone is medium-sized. Clones were sequenced by immunoSEQ multiplex PCR, and TCRdb holds only the in-frame ones, with some missing. Among some 4,100 clones listed, approximately 19% were seen once. There are 13 residues in the CDR3. V was cut by 0 bases and J by 10 bases, with 10 bases left in between. The germline CDR1 and CDR2 sequences are MNHGY and SAAAGT. Treatment here: randomized to nivolumab then ipilimumab (arm A) or the reverse (arm B). None of the patients previously received DNA-damaging chemotherapy. J is TRBJ2-1 and V is TRBV6-8, with D tentatively TRBD1 or TRBD2 (5 bases each). Sequenced material: tumor tissue (inferred from file names), taken from a patient given nivolumab and ipilimumab in sequence. This receptor was identified in a human donor with melanoma. Here the CDR3 reads CASSYSSGPEQFF. The CDR3 nucleotides are TGTGCCAGCAGTTACTCCTCGGGACCCGAGCAGTTCTTC.